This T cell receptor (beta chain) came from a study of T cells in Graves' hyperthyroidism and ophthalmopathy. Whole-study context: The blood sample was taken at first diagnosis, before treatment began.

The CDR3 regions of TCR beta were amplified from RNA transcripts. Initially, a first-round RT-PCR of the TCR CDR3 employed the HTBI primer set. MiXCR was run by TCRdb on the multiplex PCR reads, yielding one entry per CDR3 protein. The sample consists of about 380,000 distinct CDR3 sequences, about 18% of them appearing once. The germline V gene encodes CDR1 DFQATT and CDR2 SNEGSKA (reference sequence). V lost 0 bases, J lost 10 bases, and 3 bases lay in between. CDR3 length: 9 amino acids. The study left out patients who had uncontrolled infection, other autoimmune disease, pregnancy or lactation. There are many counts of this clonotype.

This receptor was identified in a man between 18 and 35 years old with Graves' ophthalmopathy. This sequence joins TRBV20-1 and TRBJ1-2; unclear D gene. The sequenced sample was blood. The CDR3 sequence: CSARDTYTF. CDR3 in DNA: TGCAGTGCTAGAGATACCTACACCTTC.